What follows are 25 T cell receptor beta chains derived from one specimen sequenced in a study of blood T cell repertoires in COVID-19. The protocol was immunoSEQ multiplex PCR, while the TCRdb copy is restricted to in-frame clones and leaves out a portion. The repertoire includes 450,000 to 600,000 clones, roughly 90% of them detected once, and 0.65% to 0.9% sits in the top ten. Sequenced material: PBMCs or T cells enriched from blood (not recorded which). The receptors were sampled from a woman between 18 and 29 years old who had recovered from COVID-19.

This chain connects TRBV18 to TRBJ2-3; 12 nucleotides agree with TRBD1. The CDR3 covers 18 residues. Unmatched junction bases numbered 7, after V lost 3 bases and J lost 0 bases. Germline lookup yields CDR1 KGHSH and CDR2 LQKENI. Written as DNA, the CDR3 is TGTGCCAGCTCACCTAGAGGGACAGGGGGCTGGAGCACAGATACGCAGTATTTT. Translating gives CASSPRGTGGWSTDTQYF. The variable domain in full, completed from reference TRBV18 and TRBJ2-3, reads NAGVMQNPRHLVRRRGQEARLRCSPMKGHSHVYWYRQLPEEGLKFMVYLQKENIIDESGMPKERFSAEFPKEGPSILRIQQVVRGDSAAYFCASSPRGTGGWSTDTQYFGPGTRLTVL.

The chain employs TRBV5-1 and TRBJ2-1; tentative D call: TRBD2 (5 bases). Germline V gene lookup returns CDR1 SGHRS and CDR2 YFSETQ. V was shortened by 5 bases and J by 2 bases, with 29 bases between the two germline ends. This CDR3 contains 20 residues. CDR3 sequence (DNA): TGCGCCAGCAGGAACGACAATGAGGGTGGTCCCCTCACCCCCTACAATGAGCAGTTCTTC. Translating gives CASRNDNEGGPLTPYNEQFF.

The chain carries TRBV27 and TRBJ1-1; D may be TRBD1 (5 bases). This CDR3 has 14 amino acids. Trimming removed 0 bases from V and 5 bases from J, with 10 bases in between. Germline CDR1 and CDR2: MNHEY and SMNVEV (reference sequence). CDR3 in amino acids: CASSLSVGGTEAFF. DNA for the CDR3: TGTGCCAGCAGTTTATCGGTCGGGGGGACTGAAGCTTTCTTT.

In its sample, this clone was seen once. This chain connects TRBV28 to TRBJ1-3; D unclear. Germline V lookup: CDR1 MDHEN, CDR2 SYDVKM. Trimming pared 6 bases from V and 4 bases from J, leaving 13 bases between. CDR3 length: 14 residues. The CDR3 loop is CASSPYDLGNTIYF. The CDR3 DNA reads TGTGCCAGCAGCCCTTACGACTTGGGAAACACCATATATTTT. Based on the CDR3 plus reference TRBV28 and TRBJ1-3, the full variable domain is DVKVTQSSRYLVKRTGEKVFLECVQDMDHENMFWYRQDPGLGLRLIYFSYDVKMKEKGDIPEGYSVSREKKERFSLILESASTNQTSMYLCASSPYDLGNTIYFGEGSWLTVV.

A word on this clone: One base away lies a much larger clone, so this may be a sequencing read error. The V call is TRBV6-1, the J call TRBJ1-5; no definite D call. Germline-derived CDR1 and CDR2 are MNHNS and SASEGT. CDR3 length: 12 residues. Trimming took off 2 bases at V and 3 bases at J, with 2 bases between the two ends. The CDR3 sequence is CASSELNQPQHF. Written as DNA, the CDR3 is TGTGCCAGCAGTGAACTCAATCAGCCCCAGCATTTT.

The chain recombines TRBV6-4 with TRBJ2-1, with 8 positions matching TRBD1. This CDR3 region has 15 residues. Trimming removed 4 bases from V and 7 bases from J; junction bases left unmatched: 9. CDR1 and CDR2 from the germline V gene are MRHNA and SNTAGT. This CDR3 reads CASSAGTGIANEQFF. The CDR3 DNA reads as TGTGCCAGCAGTGCCGGGACAGGCATAGCGAATGAGCAGTTCTTC.

This chain uses TRBV12-5 with TRBJ2-5, with 10 bases fitting TRBD2. CDR1 is LGHNT, CDR2 FRNRAP, per germline. The V segment lost 6 bases and the J segment 5 bases; nucleotides outside the gene matches: 9. The CDR3 length is 15 residues. The CDR3 DNA reads as TGTGCTAGTGGCCTCCCACTAGCGGGGCAGGAGACCCAGTACTTC. Its protein is CASGLPLAGQETQYF.

The chain links TRBV7-2 to TRBJ2-7; D is perhaps TRBD1 (5 bases). The CDR3 contains 13 residues. V lost 0 bases to trimming and J lost 5 bases, with 8 bases between them. CDR1 and CDR2 (germline): SGHTA, FQGNSA. CDR3 sequence (DNA): TGTGCCAGCAGCTTAGCTATCAGGGACGAGCAGTACTTC. Protein sequence: CASSLAIRDEQYF.

The chain employs TRBV4-1 and TRBJ1-5, with 7 nucleotides matching TRBD1. The V and J ends lost 4 bases and 7 bases, in that order; junction bases with no gene match: 10. The CDR3 totals 15 residues. CDR1 and CDR2 from the germline V gene are MGHRA and YSYEKL. In DNA, the CDR3 is TGCGCCAGCAGCCCGAATGCAGGGGGAAAACAGCCCCAGCATTTT. This encodes CASSPNAGGKQPQHF.

The chain links TRBV30 to TRBJ2-1; 8 bases line up with TRBD2. Germline CDR1 and CDR2: GTSNPN and SVGIG (reference sequence). This CDR3 spans 13 amino acids. V shed 3 bases, J shed 6 bases, and the junction held 4 bases outside the gene matches. CDR3 coding DNA: TGTGCCTGGAGCGCGGGGGGTGGCAATGAGCAGTTCTTC. This codes for CAWSAGGGNEQFF.

As concerns this clone: A junction end diverges from the germline sequence, so it may reflect a read error. The genes are TRBV7-9 and TRBJ1-2; D uncertain. The germline V gene encodes CDR1 SEHNR and CDR2 FQNEAQ (reference sequence). The CDR3 spans 11 residues. The CDR3: CASSSKYGYTF. As DNA, the CDR3 is TGTGCCAGCAGCTCTAAGTATGGCTACACCTTC.

The J gene is TRBJ1-5, the V gene TRBV5-6; 7 bases fit TRBD1. Germline V gene sequence: CDR1 SGHDT, CDR2 YYEEEE. The CDR3 runs to 15 residues. V shed 0 bases and J 5 bases; nucleotides not matched to a gene: 5. Written as DNA, the CDR3 is TGTGCCAGCAGCTTGGGGGGGACAGCCCATCAGCCCCAGCATTTT. Translation: CASSLGGTAHQPQHF.

This clone was counted a few times. V is TRBV2 and J is TRBJ1-2; tentative D call: TRBD1 (6 bases). Between the trimmed V and J ends, which lost 5 bases and 7 bases, there was a span of 17 bases. Germline CDR1 SNHLY, CDR2 FYNNEI. CDR3 length: 14 amino acids. The CDR3 coding sequence is TGTGCCAGCAGTCTGAACAGGGTTGGAAGTGGCTACACCTTC. It yields the protein CASSLNRVGSGYTF.

This chain uses TRBV10-3 with TRBJ2-3; a weak D match, TRBD2 (5 bases). V lost 7 bases to trimming and J lost 4 bases, with 21 bases between them. CDR1 and CDR2 from the germline V gene are ENHRY and SYGVKD. The CDR3 loop spans 16 amino acids. CDR3 bases: TGTGCCATCAAAAACGGACTTCTTGAGCCGTCAGATACGCAGTATTTT. It specifies CAIKNGLLEPSDTQYF.

This clone was observed at least ten times. V is TRBV11-2 and J is TRBJ2-2, with D perhaps TRBD1 (6 bases). CDR1 and CDR2 from the germline V gene are SGHAT and FQNNGV. The CDR3 runs 14 residues. The V end lost 6 bases, the J end lost 7 bases, and 15 bases lay between the germline ends. This CDR3 is CASRPGTQYGELFF. CDR3 coding DNA: TGTGCCAGCAGGCCCGGGACACAGTACGGGGAGCTGTTTTTT.

This clone was detected a few times. The same CDR3 can be traced to other DNA sequences in this sample. This rearrangement joins TRBV7-9 to TRBJ1-1; D ambiguous. The V gene lost 1 base and the J gene lost 1 base, with 10 bases spanning the gap. Germline CDR1 is SEHNR and CDR2 is FQNEAQ (reference sequence). There are 15 residues in the CDR3. This CDR3 reads CASSLGGLRNTEAFF. CDR3 nucleotide sequence: TGTGCCAGCAGCTTAGGAGGGCTGAGGAACACTGAAGCTTTCTTT.

This clone was observed once. CDR3 loop: CASSYDGQGILSRNQPQHF. The DNA of the CDR3 is TGTGCCAGCAGTTACGACGGACAGGGAATACTATCACGAAATCAGCCCCAGCATTTT. This chain joins TRBV6-2 or TRBV6-3 and TRBJ1-5, with 8 bases aligning to TRBD1. Germline CDR1 MNHEY, CDR2 SVGEGT. After removal of 2 bases from V and 4 bases from J, the junction contained 16 bases not matched to a gene. The CDR3 is made up of 19 amino acids.

This chain connects TRBV28 to TRBJ2-5, with 9 positions matching TRBD1. The ends lost 8 bases at V and 3 bases at J; junction bases unmatched: 10. The CDR3 covers 15 residues. The germline CDR1 and CDR2 sequences are MDHEN and SYDVKM. The CDR3 protein is CASFPSTGGKETQYF. DNA of the CDR3: TGTGCCAGCTTCCCCTCGACAGGGGGTAAAGAGACCCAGTACTTC.

The chain employs TRBV5-8 and TRBJ1-3; D gene unclear. Germline V gene sequence: CDR1 SGHTS, CDR2 YDEGEE. Trimming left V 4 bases short and J 4 bases short, with 12 bases between. This CDR3 is built from 14 residues. CDR3 sequence: CASSPLVRGNTIYF. CDR3 sequence (DNA): TGTGCCAGCAGCCCCCTCGTCAGGGGAAACACCATATATTTT.

The V and J genes are TRBV7-8 and TRBJ1-6; D is perhaps TRBD1 (5 bases). This CDR3 spans 15 amino acids. CDR1 is SGHVS, CDR2 FQNEAQ, per germline. With 5 bases removed from V and 10 bases from J, the gap between germline ends came to 18 bases. CDR3 nucleotides: TGTGCCAGCAGCCCCAGACAGCCAGGGTCCTCACCCCTCCACTTT. It specifies CASSPRQPGSSPLHF.

CDR3 coding DNA: TGTGCCAGCAGTTTCTTCTCTGCCATATATTTT. This encodes CASSFFSAIYF. This rearrangement joins TRBV12-3 or TRBV12-4 to TRBJ1-3; D is unclear. The ends were cut back, 3 bases at V and 11 bases at J, with 8 bases in the middle. The CDR3 is made up of 11 amino acids.

This rearrangement joins TRBV2 to TRBJ1-5; TRBD1 matches at 10 bases. This CDR3 spans 16 amino acids. CDR1 is SNHLY and CDR2 is FYNNEI in the germline V gene. After removal of 4 bases from V and 3 bases from J, the junction contained 6 bases not matched to a gene. CDR3 sequence (DNA): TGTGCCAGCAGTGGCCGGGACAGGGGCAACAATCAGCCCCAGCATTTT. Translating gives CASSGRDRGNNQPQHF.

The chain joins TRBV7-9 to TRBJ1-1, with TRBD1 as a possible D gene (6 bases). Trimming removed 5 bases from V and 6 bases from J, with 19 bases in between. CDR1 and CDR2 (germline): SEHNR, FQNEAQ (reference sequence). This CDR3 is 15 amino acids long. CDR3 nucleotides: TGTGCCAGCAGCACGGCAGCAGGGGAGAGGCCTGAAGCTTTCTTT. Translation gives CASSTAAGERPEAFF.

The rearrangement links TRBV2 to TRBJ2-4; 7 bases line up with TRBD2. Per germline, CDR1 SNHLY and CDR2 FYNNEI. CDR3 length equals 17 residues. Trimming at V came to 4 bases and at J to 1 base, leaving 10 bases not matched to a gene. The CDR3 region has the DNA TGTGCCAGCAGTGGGAAACGGGGGGATGAGGCCAAAAACATTCAGTACTTC. It specifies CASSGKRGDEAKNIQYF.

Concerning this clone: Other DNA variants within this sample encode the same CDR3. V usage is TRBV3-1 (or the pseudogene TRBV3-2) and J usage is TRBJ2-7, with D possibly being TRBD1 (5 bases). The CDR3 spans 13 residues. CDR1 LGHDT and CDR2 YNNKEL come from the germline V gene (reference sequence). V was cut by 3 bases and J by 4 bases, with 10 bases left in between. CDR3 nucleotides: TGTGCCAGCAGCCAGGCCCCAGGGTACGAGCAGTACTTC. This gives the protein CASSQAPGYEQYF.